This TCR beta chain was found in a study of shared clonotypes between healthy human individuals. Study at large: A donor's plate count was three for CD4 naive and three for CD4 memory; CD8 naive had two and CD8 memory one.

Findings and limits, study-wide: Clonotype sharing among donors was thought likely to change with sequencing depth.

The assay was immunoSEQ multiplex PCR, and TCRdb's table has in-frame clones only and misses some. The sample lists approximately 95,000 clones, around 67% occurring once. The length of the CDR3 is 17 residues. Per the germline V gene, CDR1 is LGHNA and CDR2 is YSLEER. Losses at the gene ends were 0 bases for V and 1 base for J; bases not matched to a gene: 4. Details on this clone: Its antigen is undetermined.

The sequence came from a man aged 25 to 40 in good health. Sequencing input: memory CD8+ T cells sorted from blood. Stated subset: CD45RO+ cells pooled with CCR7-negative TemRA cells. The J gene is TRBJ2-1, the V gene TRBV4-3, with 9 bases aligning to TRBD2. This CDR3 is CASSQDSGSRSYNEQFF. DNA of the CDR3: TGCGCCAGCAGCCAAGATAGCGGGAGTCGATCCTACAATGAGCAGTTCTTC.